The source of this T cell receptor beta chain is a study of blood T cell repertoires in COVID-19. About the study: T cells, B-cell-depleted T cells, or PBMCs provided the cDNA or gDNA that served as material.

In the original analysis: Amplifying reference gene primers gave estimates of nucleated cell counts. The table came from immunoSEQ multiplex PCR; TCRdb's copy has only in-frame clones and leaves some out. D and trimming come from the DNA, and the V and J calls and clone size come from that table. The sample yields some 250,000 clones, over 75% seen once. Germline V gene data show CDR1 as LNHDA and CDR2 as SQIVND (reference sequence). Trimming took 7 bases from V and 5 from J; bases not matched to a gene: 17. The CDR3 runs 18 residues. The V and J genes are TRBV19 and TRBJ2-2; 9 bases are a match to TRBD2. Source material: peripheral blood. The sequence derives from a woman aged 25-40 years with acute or convalescent COVID-19. The CDR3, as DNA: TGTGCCAGTACCTCGGGACTAGCCGGAGGGTATGGGACCGGGGAGCTGTTTTTT. Encoded protein: CASTSGLAGGYGTGELFF.